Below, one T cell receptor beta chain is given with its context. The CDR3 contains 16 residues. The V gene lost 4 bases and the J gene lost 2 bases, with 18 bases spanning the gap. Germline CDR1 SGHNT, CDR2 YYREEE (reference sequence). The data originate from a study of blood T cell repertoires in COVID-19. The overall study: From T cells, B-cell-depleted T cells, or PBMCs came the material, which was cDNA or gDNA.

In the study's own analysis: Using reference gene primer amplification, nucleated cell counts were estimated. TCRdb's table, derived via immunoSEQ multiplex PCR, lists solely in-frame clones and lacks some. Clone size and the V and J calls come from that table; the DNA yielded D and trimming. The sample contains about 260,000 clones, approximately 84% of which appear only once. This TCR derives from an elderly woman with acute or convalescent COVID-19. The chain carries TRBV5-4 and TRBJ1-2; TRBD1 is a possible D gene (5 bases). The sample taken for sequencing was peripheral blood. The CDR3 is CASSRTLQDANYGYTF. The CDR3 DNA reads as TGTGCCAGCAGCCGAACCCTACAGGACGCGAACTATGGCTACACCTTC. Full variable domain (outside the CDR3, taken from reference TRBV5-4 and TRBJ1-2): ETGVTQSPTHLIKTRGQQVTLRCSSQSGHNTVSWYQQALGQGPQFIFQYYREEENGRGNFPPRFSGLQFPNYSSELNVNALELDDSALYLCASSRTLQDANYGYTFGSGTRLTVV.